Listed below are T cell receptor beta chains from one sample, sequenced in a study of blood T cell repertoires in COVID-19. TCRdb keeps only in-frame clones here, not all; method: immunoSEQ multiplex PCR. The data show tens of thousands of clones, around 86% seen once. Material: peripheral blood. All receptors come from a man between 65 and 85 years old with active COVID-19. Both conserved end residues are part of each CDR3. Each record gives: D gene, J gene, clone size, V gene, CDR3 protein, CDR3 DNA. A D gene is named only where the DNA matches it firmly. Clone size is stated in some rows and not others, as once, few, many or a class when expanded.

TRBD1 TRBJ1-5 . TRBV15 CATRRDRGANQPQHF TGTGCCACCAGGAGGGACAGGGGGGCCAATCAGCCCCAGCATTTT
. TRBJ2-1 . TRBV27 CASSRGYNEQFF TGTGCCAGCAGCCGGGGCTACAATGAGCAGTTCTTC
. TRBJ2-1 . TRBV11-2 CASSMLTGWGYNEQFF TGTGCCAGCAGCATGCTCACAGGGTGGGGTTACAATGAGCAGTTCTTC
TRBD2 TRBJ2-1 . TRBV23-1 CASSPWGGNEQFF TGCGCCAGCAGTCCGTGGGGGGGGAATGAGCAGTTCTTC
TRBD2 TRBJ2-3 . TRBV11-3 CASSPRTSGRGTDTQYF TGTGCCAGCAGCCCCCGGACTAGCGGGAGGGGCACAGATACGCAGTATTTT
TRBD1 TRBJ1-4 few TRBV30 CAWSALGQGLGKLFF TGTGCCTGGAGTGCCCTGGGACAGGGTTTGGGAAAACTGTTTTTT
. TRBJ2-7 . TRBV2 CASTIGPYEQYF TGTGCCAGCACAATTGGCCCCTACGAGCAGTACTTC
TRBD1 TRBJ2-2 . TRBV2 CASSSRDRVPRELFF TGTGCCAGCAGTTCCCGGGACAGGGTCCCCCGGGAGCTGTTTTTT
. TRBJ2-1 . TRBV11-2 CASSLDWGGGEQFF TGTGCCAGCAGCTTAGATTGGGGGGGCGGTGAGCAGTTCTTC
TRBD1 TRBJ1-5 . TRBV3-1/TRBV3-2 CASSPTGQGGQPQHF TGTGCCAGCAGCCCAACCGGACAGGGGGGTCAGCCCCAGCATTTT
TRBD2 TRBJ2-3 . TRBV7-2 CASSPQAASGTSDTQYF TGTGCCAGCAGCCCCCAGGCGGCTAGCGGGACCTCAGATACGCAGTATTTT
TRBD1 TRBJ2-1 . TRBV7-9 CASSLVPDRARDEQFF TGTGCCAGCAGCTTAGTCCCGGACAGGGCGAGGGATGAGCAGTTCTTC
TRBD1 TRBJ2-7 . TRBV9 CASSPRQGLSYEQYF TGTGCCAGCAGCCCCCGACAGGGCCTCTCCTACGAGCAGTACTTC
TRBD2 TRBJ2-1 few TRBV5-8 CASSPTGTSGLGEQFF TGTGCCAGCAGCCCCACCGGGACTAGCGGCCTTGGTGAGCAGTTCTTC
. TRBJ2-7 . TRBV6-5 CASYTSLQTEQYF TGTGCCAGCTATACTAGCCTACAAACCGAGCAGTACTTC
TRBD1 TRBJ1-2 . TRBV6-2/TRBV6-3 CASSYSQGVYGYTF TGTGCCAGCAGTTACTCCCAGGGGGTCTATGGCTACACCTTC
TRBD2 TRBJ2-3 . TRBV5-1 CASSRSLDTSGPDTQYF TGCGCCAGCAGCCGTTCTCTGGACACTAGCGGCCCAGATACGCAGTATTTT
. TRBJ1-4 . TRBV11-3 CASSPRGVRLSEKLFF TGTGCCAGCAGCCCCAGGGGTGTCAGGCTCAGTGAAAAACTGTTTTTT
TRBD1 TRBJ1-1 . TRBV4-2 CASSPTGTGAPRDTEAFF TGTGCCAGCAGCCCCACCGGGACAGGGGCCCCTCGGGACACTGAAGCTTTCTTT
TRBD2 TRBJ2-7 . TRBV11-1 CASSLRPTSPTYEQYF TGTGCCAGCAGCTTACGGCCGACTAGCCCCACCTACGAGCAGTACTTC
. TRBJ2-7 . TRBV11-1 CASSTLGTASYEQYF TGTGCCAGCAGCACTCTCGGGACTGCCTCCTACGAGCAGTACTTC
TRBD2 TRBJ2-7 . TRBV7-9 CASSSPTSGRTPSSYEQYF TGTGCCAGCAGCTCCCCGACTAGCGGGAGGACCCCGAGCTCCTACGAGCAGTACTTC
. TRBJ2-3 . TRBV12-3/TRBV12-4 CASSLQGDTQYF TGTGCCAGCAGTTTACAGGGAGATACGCAGTATTTT
. TRBJ1-5 . TRBV27 CASSSISTQGDQPQHF TGTGCCAGCAGTTCCATATCGACCCAGGGCGATCAGCCCCAGCATTTT
. TRBJ2-2 . TRBV6-2/TRBV6-3 CASSPDSLPVFF TGTGCCAGCAGCCCGGACAGCCTCCCGGTGTTTTTT
. TRBJ2-1 . TRBV3-1/TRBV3-2 CASSQVSGQGGNEQFF TGTGCCAGCAGCCAAGTTTCTGGGCAGGGGGGAAATGAGCAGTTCTTC
. TRBJ1-1 . TRBV19 CASSIGAGINTEAFF TGTGCCAGTAGTATAGGTGCCGGGATCAACACTGAAGCTTTCTTT
TRBD2 TRBJ2-1 . TRBV24-1 CAPIGRGLDNEQFF TGTGCCCCCATAGGGAGGGGACTCGACAATGAGCAGTTCTTC
. TRBJ1-2 . TRBV9 CASTPGGEPVYGYTF TGTGCCAGCACCCCGGGCGGGGAGCCCGTCTATGGCTACACCTTC
TRBD1 TRBJ1-5 . TRBV6-2/TRBV6-3 CASSYGLDRGNQPQHF TGTGCCAGCAGTTATGGCTTGGACAGGGGAAATCAGCCCCAGCATTTT
. TRBJ2-3 . TRBV7-9 CASSLVALNTDTQYF TGTGCCAGCAGCTTAGTGGCACTAAACACAGATACGCAGTATTTT
. TRBJ2-1 once TRBV15 CATSPGGGGLNEQFF TGTGCCACCAGCCCAGGGGGCGGGGGTCTGAATGAGCAGTTCTTC